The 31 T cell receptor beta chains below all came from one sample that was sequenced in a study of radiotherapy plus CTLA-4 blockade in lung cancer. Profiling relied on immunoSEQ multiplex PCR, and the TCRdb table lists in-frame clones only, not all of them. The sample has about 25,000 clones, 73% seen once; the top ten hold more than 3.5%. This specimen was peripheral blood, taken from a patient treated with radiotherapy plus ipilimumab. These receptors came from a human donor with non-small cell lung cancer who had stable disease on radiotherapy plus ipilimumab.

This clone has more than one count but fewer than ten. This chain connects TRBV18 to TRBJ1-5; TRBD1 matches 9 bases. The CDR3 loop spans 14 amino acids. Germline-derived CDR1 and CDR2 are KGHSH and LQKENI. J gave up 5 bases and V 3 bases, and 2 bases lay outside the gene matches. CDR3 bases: TGTGCCAGCTCACCGGGACAGGGCGATCAGCCCCAGCATTTT. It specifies CASSPGQGDQPQHF.

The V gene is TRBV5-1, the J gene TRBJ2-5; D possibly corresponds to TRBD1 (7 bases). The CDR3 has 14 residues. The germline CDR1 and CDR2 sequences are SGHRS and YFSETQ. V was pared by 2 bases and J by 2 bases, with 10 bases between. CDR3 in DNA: TGCGCCAGCAGCTTTCAGGGGGGTCAAGAGACCCAGTACTTC. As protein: CASSFQGGQETQYF.

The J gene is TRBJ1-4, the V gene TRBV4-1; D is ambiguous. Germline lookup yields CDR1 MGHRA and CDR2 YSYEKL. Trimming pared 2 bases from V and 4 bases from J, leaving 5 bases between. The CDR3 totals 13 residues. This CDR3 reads CASSQSFNEKLFF. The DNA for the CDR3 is TGCGCCAGCAGCCAATCCTTTAATGAAAAACTGTTTTTT.

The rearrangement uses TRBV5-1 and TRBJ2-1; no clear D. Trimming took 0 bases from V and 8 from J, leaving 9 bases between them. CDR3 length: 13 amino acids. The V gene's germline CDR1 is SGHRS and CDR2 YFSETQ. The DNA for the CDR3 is TGCGCCAGCAGCTTGGCACCCCAGGATGAGCAGTTCTTC. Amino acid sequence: CASSLAPQDEQFF.

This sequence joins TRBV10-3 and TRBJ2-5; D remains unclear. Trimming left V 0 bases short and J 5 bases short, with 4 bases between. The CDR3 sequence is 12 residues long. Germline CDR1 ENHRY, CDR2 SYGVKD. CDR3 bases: TGTGCCATCAGTGAGTCAATGGAGACCCAGTACTTC. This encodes CAISESMETQYF.

The CDR3 DNA follows: TGTGCCAGCAGAATCCGGGAGGGCCCTGTCGAGCAGTACTTC. Translation: CASRIREGPVEQYF. The genes are TRBV6-5 and TRBJ2-7, with 8 nucleotides matching TRBD2. With V trimmed by 6 bases and J by 6 bases, 10 bases remained unmatched. Germline loops: CDR1 MNHEY, CDR2 SVGAGI. This CDR3 contains 14 residues.

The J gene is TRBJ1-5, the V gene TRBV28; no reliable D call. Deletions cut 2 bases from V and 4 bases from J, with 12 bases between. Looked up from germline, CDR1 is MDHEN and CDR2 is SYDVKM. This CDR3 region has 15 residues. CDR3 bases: TGTGCCAGCAGTTTAAGATGGCTGAGGAATCAGCCCCAGCATTTT. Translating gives CASSLRWLRNQPQHF.

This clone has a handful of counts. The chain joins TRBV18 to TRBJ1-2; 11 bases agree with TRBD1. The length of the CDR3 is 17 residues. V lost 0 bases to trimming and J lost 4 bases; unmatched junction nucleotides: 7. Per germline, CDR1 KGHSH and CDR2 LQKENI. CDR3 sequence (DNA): TGTGCCAGCTCACCACCGAGGACAGGGGGCGCGGCCTATGGCTACACCTTC. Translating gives CASSPPRTGGAAYGYTF.

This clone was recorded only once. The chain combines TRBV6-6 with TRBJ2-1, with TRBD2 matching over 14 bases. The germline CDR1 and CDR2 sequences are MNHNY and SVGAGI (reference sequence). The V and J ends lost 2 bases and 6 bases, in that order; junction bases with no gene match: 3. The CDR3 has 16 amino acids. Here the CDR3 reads CASSYRTSGRPNEQFF. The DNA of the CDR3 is TGTGCCAGCAGTTACCGGACTAGCGGGAGGCCCAATGAGCAGTTCTTC.

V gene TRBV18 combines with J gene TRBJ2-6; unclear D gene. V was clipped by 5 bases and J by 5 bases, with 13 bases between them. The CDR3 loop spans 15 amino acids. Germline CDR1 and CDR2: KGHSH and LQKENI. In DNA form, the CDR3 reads TGTGCCAGCTCATACGTCGTAAGTCGGGCCAACGTCCTGACTTTC. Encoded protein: CASSYVVSRANVLTF.

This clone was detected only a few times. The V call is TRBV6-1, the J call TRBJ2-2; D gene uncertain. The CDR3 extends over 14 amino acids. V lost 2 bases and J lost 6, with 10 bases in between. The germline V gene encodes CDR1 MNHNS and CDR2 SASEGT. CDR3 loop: CASSEFAGPGELFF. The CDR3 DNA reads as TGTGCCAGCAGTGAATTCGCCGGACCCGGGGAGCTGTTTTTT.

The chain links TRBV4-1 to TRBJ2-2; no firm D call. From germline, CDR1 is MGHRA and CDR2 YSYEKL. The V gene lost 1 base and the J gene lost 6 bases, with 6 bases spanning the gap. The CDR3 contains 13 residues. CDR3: CASSQAEPGELFF. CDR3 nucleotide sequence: TGCGCCAGCAGCCAAGCCGAACCCGGGGAGCTGTTTTTT.

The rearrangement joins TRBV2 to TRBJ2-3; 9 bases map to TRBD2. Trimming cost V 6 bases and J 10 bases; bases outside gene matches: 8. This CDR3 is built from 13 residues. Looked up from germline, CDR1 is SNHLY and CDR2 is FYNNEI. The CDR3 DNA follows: TGTGCCAGCAGCCGGGCGCGGGAGGGGTCGCAGTATTTT. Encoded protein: CASSRAREGSQYF.

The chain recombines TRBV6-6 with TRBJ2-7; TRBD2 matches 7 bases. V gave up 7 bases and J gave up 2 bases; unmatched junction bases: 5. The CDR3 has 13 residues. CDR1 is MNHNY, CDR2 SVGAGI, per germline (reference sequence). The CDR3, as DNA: TGTGCCAGCACCAAAACTAGCGCCTACGAGCAGTACTTC. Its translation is CASTKTSAYEQYF.

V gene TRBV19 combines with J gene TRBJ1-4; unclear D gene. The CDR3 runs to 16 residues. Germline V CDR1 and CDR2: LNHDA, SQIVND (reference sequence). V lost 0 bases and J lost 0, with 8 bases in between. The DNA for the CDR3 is TGTGCCAGTAGTATAGATGGCGGAGCAACTAATGAAAAACTGTTTTTT. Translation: CASSIDGGATNEKLFF.

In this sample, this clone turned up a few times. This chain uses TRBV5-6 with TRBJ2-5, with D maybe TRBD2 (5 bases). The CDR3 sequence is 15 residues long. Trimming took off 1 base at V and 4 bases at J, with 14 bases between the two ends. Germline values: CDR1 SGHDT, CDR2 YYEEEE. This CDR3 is CASSLSVRGRETQYF. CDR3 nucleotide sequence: TGTGCCAGCAGCTTGAGCGTCCGGGGTCGAGAGACCCAGTACTTC.

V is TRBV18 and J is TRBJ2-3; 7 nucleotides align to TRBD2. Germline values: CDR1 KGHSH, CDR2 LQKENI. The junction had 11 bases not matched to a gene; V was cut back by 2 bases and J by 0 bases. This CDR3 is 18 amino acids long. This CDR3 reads CASSPKPLADPSTDTQYF. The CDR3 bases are TGTGCCAGCTCACCAAAGCCGCTAGCGGATCCTAGCACAGATACGCAGTATTTT.

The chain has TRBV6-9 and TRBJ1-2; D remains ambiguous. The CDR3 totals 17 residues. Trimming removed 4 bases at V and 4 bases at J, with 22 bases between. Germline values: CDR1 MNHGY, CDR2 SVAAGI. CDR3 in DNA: TGTGCCAGCAGTTCGCACTTGCCTTACGGAAAGATCTATGGCTACACCTTC. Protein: CASSSHLPYGKIYGYTF.

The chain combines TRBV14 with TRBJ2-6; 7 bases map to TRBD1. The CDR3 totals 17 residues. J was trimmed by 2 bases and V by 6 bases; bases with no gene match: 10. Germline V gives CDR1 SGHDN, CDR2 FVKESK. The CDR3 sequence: CASRTGTVLPGANVLTF. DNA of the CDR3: TGTGCCAGCAGGACCGGGACAGTCTTACCTGGGGCCAACGTCCTGACTTTC.

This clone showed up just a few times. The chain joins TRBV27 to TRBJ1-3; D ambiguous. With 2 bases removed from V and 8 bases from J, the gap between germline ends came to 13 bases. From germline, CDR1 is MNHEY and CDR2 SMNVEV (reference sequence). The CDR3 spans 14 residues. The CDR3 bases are TGTGCCAGCAGTTTAAACTCTCCCCGGGACACCATATATTTT. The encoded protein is CASSLNSPRDTIYF.

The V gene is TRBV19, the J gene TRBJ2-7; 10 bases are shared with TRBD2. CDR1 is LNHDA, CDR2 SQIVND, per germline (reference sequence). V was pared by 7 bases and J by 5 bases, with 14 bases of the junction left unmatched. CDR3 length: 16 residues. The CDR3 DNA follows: TGTGCCAGTAAAGCCCGGGCTAGCGGGAGCCTCGACGAGCAGTACTTC. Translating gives CASKARASGSLDEQYF.

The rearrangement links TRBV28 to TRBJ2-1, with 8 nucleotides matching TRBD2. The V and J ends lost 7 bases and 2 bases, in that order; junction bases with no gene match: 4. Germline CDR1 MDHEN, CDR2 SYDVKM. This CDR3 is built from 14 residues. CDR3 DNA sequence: TGTGCCAGCATGCCGGGAGGGCCCTACAATGAGCAGTTCTTC. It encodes CASMPGGPYNEQFF.

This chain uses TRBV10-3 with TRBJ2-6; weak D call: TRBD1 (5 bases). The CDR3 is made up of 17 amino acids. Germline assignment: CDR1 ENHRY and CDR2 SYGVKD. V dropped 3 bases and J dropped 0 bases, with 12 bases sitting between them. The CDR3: CAISDRQGRSGANVLTF. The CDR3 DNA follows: TGTGCCATCAGTGATAGGCAGGGCCGCTCTGGGGCCAACGTCCTGACTTTC.

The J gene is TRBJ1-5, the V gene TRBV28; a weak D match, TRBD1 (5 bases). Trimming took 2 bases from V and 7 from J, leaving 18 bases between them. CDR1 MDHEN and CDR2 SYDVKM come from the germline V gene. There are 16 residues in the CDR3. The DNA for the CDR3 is TGTGCCAGCAGTTTAAACCAGGGATGGATAAGGCAGCCCCAGCATTTT. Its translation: CASSLNQGWIRQPQHF.

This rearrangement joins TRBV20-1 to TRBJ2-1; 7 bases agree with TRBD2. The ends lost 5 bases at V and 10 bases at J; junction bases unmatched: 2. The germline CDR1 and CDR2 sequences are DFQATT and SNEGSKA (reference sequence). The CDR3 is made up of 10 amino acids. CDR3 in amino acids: CSALRGEQFF. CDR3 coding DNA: TGCAGTGCTCTGCGGGGGGAGCAGTTCTTC.

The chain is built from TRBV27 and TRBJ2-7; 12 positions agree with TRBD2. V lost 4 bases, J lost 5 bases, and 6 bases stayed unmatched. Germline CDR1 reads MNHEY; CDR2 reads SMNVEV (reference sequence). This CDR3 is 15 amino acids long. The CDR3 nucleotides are TGTGCCAGCAGTTCAACTAGCGGGAGGATCAACGAGCAGTACTTC. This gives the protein CASSSTSGRINEQYF.

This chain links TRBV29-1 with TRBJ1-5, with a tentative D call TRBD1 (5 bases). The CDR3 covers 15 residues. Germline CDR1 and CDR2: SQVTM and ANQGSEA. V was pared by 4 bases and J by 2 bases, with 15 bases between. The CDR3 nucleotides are TGCAGCGTTGTCAGTGGAGGGGCTGGCAATCAGCCCCAGCATTTT. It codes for CSVVSGGAGNQPQHF.

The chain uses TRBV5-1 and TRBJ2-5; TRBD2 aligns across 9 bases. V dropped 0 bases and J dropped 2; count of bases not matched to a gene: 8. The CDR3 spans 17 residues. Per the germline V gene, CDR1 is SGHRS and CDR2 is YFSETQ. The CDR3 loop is CASSLAGPSGTQETQYF. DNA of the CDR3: TGCGCCAGCAGCTTGGCCGGTCCTAGCGGGACACAAGAGACCCAGTACTTC.

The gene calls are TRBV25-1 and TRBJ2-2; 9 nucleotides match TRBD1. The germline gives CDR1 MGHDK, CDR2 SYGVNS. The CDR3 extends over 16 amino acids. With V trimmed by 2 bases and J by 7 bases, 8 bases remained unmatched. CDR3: CASSERRDRVIGELFF. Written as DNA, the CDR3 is TGTGCCAGCAGTGAAAGACGGGACAGGGTAATCGGGGAGCTGTTTTTT.

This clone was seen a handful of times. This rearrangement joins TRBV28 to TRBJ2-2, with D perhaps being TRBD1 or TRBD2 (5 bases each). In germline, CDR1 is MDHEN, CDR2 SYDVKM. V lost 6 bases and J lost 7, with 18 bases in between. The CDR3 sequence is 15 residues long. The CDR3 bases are TGTGCCAGCAGCAGACCGGGGCAGCTGATCGGGGAGCTGTTTTTT. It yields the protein CASSRPGQLIGELFF.

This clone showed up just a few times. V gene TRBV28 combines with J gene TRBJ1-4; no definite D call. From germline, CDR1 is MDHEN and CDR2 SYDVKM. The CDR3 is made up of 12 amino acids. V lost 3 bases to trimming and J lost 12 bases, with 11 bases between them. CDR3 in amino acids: CASSFLGGQLFF. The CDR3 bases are TGTGCCAGCAGTTTTTTAGGTGGGCAACTGTTTTTT.